What follows are 27 T cell receptor beta chains derived from one specimen sequenced in a study of identical twins (dated by TCRdb to about 2016). The library was built by means of 5' RACE. Sequencing used an Illumina HiSeq 2000. The raw public data were reprocessed by TCRdb itself: fastp quality trimming at Q25, MiXCR clonotype calling, in-frame beta chains only. Every distinct CDR3 protein forms one entry, paired with its most common genes and DNA. This sample holds roughly 720,000 distinct CDR3 sequences; about 20% were observed only once. Of the sample, under 15% is held by the ten largest clones. This sample was shared with a second study, whose subject was T cells expressing NK-cell markers.

The sequenced sample consisted of PBMCs. These receptors were taken from a woman between 18 and 29 years old in good health.

This rearrangement joins TRBV6-1 to TRBJ2-7; 7 bases agree with TRBD2. V trimming: 7 bases; J trimming: 6 bases; junction bases outside the gene matches: 15. This CDR3 contains 15 residues. From germline, CDR1 is MNHNS and CDR2 SASEGT. The CDR3 here is CASIQTTGGMGEQYF. The CDR3 DNA reads as TGTGCCAGCATCCAGACAACGGGGGGTATGGGCGAGCAGTACTTC.

In its sample, this clonotype was seen a few times. The J gene is TRBJ2-3, the V gene TRBV7-2; 7 bases line up with TRBD2. Germline CDR1 and CDR2: SGHTA and FQGNSA. CDR3 size: 15 residues. Trimming at V came to 4 bases and at J to 6 bases, leaving 10 bases not matched to a gene. The CDR3: CASSSNWAGVDTQYF. Written as DNA, the CDR3 is TGTGCCAGCAGCTCCAACTGGGCGGGGGTGGATACGCAGTATTTT.

V usage is TRBV5-1 and J usage is TRBJ2-1; 12 bases line up with TRBD2. CDR3 length equals 15 residues. Germline V lookup: CDR1 SGHRS, CDR2 YFSETQ. J gave up 10 bases and V 1 base, and 6 bases lay outside the gene matches. This CDR3 reads CASSLTSGGNLEQFF. CDR3 in DNA: TGCGCCAGCAGCTTGACTAGCGGGGGGAACCTCGAGCAGTTCTTC.

This chain uses TRBV12-3 or TRBV12-4 with TRBJ1-1; D remains unclear. The CDR3 length is 14 residues. Trimming left V 3 bases short and J 3 bases short, with 11 bases between. The DNA of the CDR3 is TGTGCCAGCAGTTTGTGGCCTCGGGACACTGAAGCTTTCTTT. Residues: CASSLWPRDTEAFF.

This chain connects TRBV9 to TRBJ2-1, with D perhaps assigned TRBD1 or TRBD2 (5 bases each). V lost 4 bases, J lost 12 bases, and 14 bases lay in between. CDR1 and CDR2 (germline): SGDLS, YYNGEE. CDR3 length equals 12 residues. The CDR3 here is CASSIGDHWQFF. CDR3 DNA: TGTGCCAGCAGCATCGGGGACCACTGGCAGTTCTTC. The entire variable domain, with the rest obtained from reference TRBV9 and TRBJ2-1, is as follows: DSGVTQTPKHLITATGQRVTLRCSPRSGDLSVYWYQQSLDQGLQFLIQYYNGEERAKGNILERFSAQQFPDLHSELNLSSLELGDSALYFCASSIGDHWQFFGPGTRLTVL.

The chain has TRBV7-3 and TRBJ2-1, with D perhaps given as TRBD1 or TRBD2 (5 bases each). The germline V and J ends were trimmed by 5 bases and 6 bases, with 14 bases remaining between them. The CDR3 contains 14 residues. Per germline, CDR1 SGHTA and CDR2 FQGTGA. This CDR3 is CASSPPGALNEQFF. The CDR3 DNA reads TGTGCCAGCAGCCCCCCCGGGGCCCTCAATGAGCAGTTCTTC.

The V gene is TRBV6-6, the J gene TRBJ2-1; D call uncertain. The germline V and J ends were trimmed by 2 bases and 7 bases, with 6 bases remaining between them. Germline V lookup: CDR1 MNHNY, CDR2 SVGAGI (reference sequence). CDR3 size: 12 residues. CDR3 residues: CASSYMINEQFF. CDR3 nucleotide sequence: TGTGCCAGCAGTTACATGATTAATGAGCAGTTCTTC.

V is TRBV12-3 or TRBV12-4 and J is TRBJ2-5, with TRBD2 matching over 7 bases. With V trimmed by 0 bases and J by 5 bases, 6 bases remained unmatched. CDR3 length: 15 residues. CDR3 in DNA: TGTGCCAGCAGTTTAGCTCGGACTAGAGCGGAGACCCAGTACTTC. It codes for CASSLARTRAETQYF.

This clonotype was observed a few times. V gene TRBV5-1 combines with J gene TRBJ2-7, with D perhaps being TRBD1 or TRBD2 (6 bases each). Trimming removed 5 bases from V and 7 bases from J, with 19 bases in between. The length of the CDR3 is 14 residues. Per germline, CDR1 SGHRS and CDR2 YFSETQ. As DNA, the CDR3 is TGCGCCAGCAGTCCCCTAGGGAGAGGGGGGGAGCAGTACTTC. Its protein product is CASSPLGRGGEQYF.

The chain recombines TRBV20-1 with TRBJ2-3; 10 bases are a match to TRBD1. Germline CDR1 is DFQATT and CDR2 is SNEGSKA (reference sequence). The J segment lost 1 base and the V segment lost 6 bases, leaving 7 bases of the junction unmatched. The CDR3 is made up of 15 amino acids. Here the CDR3 reads CSAGGQGRGTDTQYF. As DNA, the CDR3 is TGCAGTGCAGGGGGACAGGGGCGCGGCACAGATACGCAGTATTTT.

This clonotype was detected only a few times. This chain connects TRBV7-2 to TRBJ1-6, with 8 positions matching TRBD1. CDR3 size: 15 residues. The germline V gene has CDR1 SGHTA and CDR2 FQGNSA. V trimming: 5 bases; J trimming: 7 bases; junction bases outside the gene matches: 7. This CDR3 is CASSPYRDRNSPLHF. The CDR3 bases are TGTGCCAGCAGCCCATACAGGGACAGGAATTCACCCCTCCACTTT.

The chain uses TRBV4-3 and TRBJ2-2; D gene uncertain. V was clipped by 1 base and J by 5 bases, with 11 bases between them. The V gene's germline CDR1 is LGHNA and CDR2 YSLEER. CDR3 length: 15 residues. CDR3 nucleotides: TGCGCCAGCAGCCAAGTGGCAGGCTTAACCGGGGAGCTGTTTTTT. This translates into CASSQVAGLTGELFF.

The sample holds a few counts of this clonotype. J is TRBJ2-7 and V is TRBV20-1; no firm D call. The germline V gene encodes CDR1 DFQATT and CDR2 SNEGSKA (reference sequence). The CDR3 runs to 12 residues. The V gene lost 0 bases and the J gene lost 4 bases, with 7 bases spanning the gap. CDR3 coding DNA: TGCAGTGCTAGAGATCCAAGTTACGAGCAGTACTTC. This encodes CSARDPSYEQYF.

This clonotype was observed at least ten times. The rearrangement links TRBV20-1 to TRBJ2-5; D is possibly TRBD1 (6 bases). The CDR3 loop spans 15 amino acids. Germline V gene lookup returns CDR1 DFQATT and CDR2 SNEGSKA (reference sequence). V was trimmed by 2 bases and J by 0 bases, leaving 13 bases between them. The CDR3 loop reads CSARFPRGDQETQYF. For the CDR3, the DNA is TGCAGTGCTAGATTCCCCAGGGGAGACCAAGAGACCCAGTACTTC.

The genes are TRBV20-1 and TRBJ1-2, with TRBD1 as a possible D gene (6 bases). V was trimmed by 3 bases and J by 2 bases, leaving 13 bases between them. The germline V gene encodes CDR1 DFQATT and CDR2 SNEGSKA (reference sequence). The CDR3 runs 14 residues. The DNA for the CDR3 is TGCAGTGCTAGCGCCCGGAGGGGGAACTATGGCTACACCTTC. Translating it yields CSASARRGNYGYTF.

This clonotype was seen more than once but under ten times. J is TRBJ2-5 and V is TRBV5-1; 9 bases align to TRBD1. Losses at the gene ends were 2 bases for V and 4 bases for J; bases not matched to a gene: 3. Germline CDR1 SGHRS, CDR2 YFSETQ. This CDR3 has 14 residues. This CDR3 is CASSLTTGGETQYF. CDR3 nucleotide sequence: TGCGCCAGCAGCTTAACGACAGGGGGAGAGACCCAGTACTTC.

CDR3 in amino acids: CASSGGTVYEQYF. CDR3 sequence (DNA): TGTGCCAGCAGCGGCGGGACAGTCTACGAGCAGTACTTC. This chain links TRBV5-4 with TRBJ2-7; weak D call: TRBD1 (7 bases). The CDR3 is 13 amino acids. Germline CDR1 and CDR2: SGHNT and YYREEE (reference sequence). Trimming took 4 bases from V and 3 from J, leaving 11 bases between them.

This chain connects TRBV29-1 to TRBJ1-3; D gene ambiguous. Looked up from germline, CDR1 is SQVTM and CDR2 is ANQGSEA. The CDR3 loop spans 13 amino acids. V was shortened by 8 bases and J by 7 bases, with 18 bases between the two germline ends. The CDR3 region has the DNA TGCAGCATTGTAGTCAGTCACCTCAACACCATATATTTT. This gives the protein CSIVVSHLNTIYF.

This clonotype occurred a few times. The chain recombines TRBV12-3 or TRBV12-4 with TRBJ1-3, with TRBD1 identical over 7 bases. The CDR3 covers 15 residues. After removal of 5 bases from V and 5 bases from J, the junction contained 9 bases not matched to a gene. The CDR3 loop is CASSTPRQGRNTIYF. The CDR3 coding sequence is TGTGCCAGCAGTACCCCACGACAGGGAAGAAACACCATATATTTT.

V gene TRBV12-3 or TRBV12-4 combines with J gene TRBJ2-4, with a weak D call TRBD1 (5 bases). V dropped 5 bases and J dropped 5 bases, with 10 bases sitting between them. This CDR3 region has 13 residues. CDR3: CASSQDRQNIQYF. CDR3 DNA: TGTGCCAGCAGTCAAGACAGACAAAACATTCAGTACTTC.

This clonotype turned up a few times. The rearrangement links TRBV5-6 to TRBJ1-1; possibly TRBD1 for D (5 bases). The V gene's germline CDR1 is SGHDT and CDR2 YYEEEE. Trimming removed 0 bases from V and 11 bases from J, with 11 bases in between. CDR3 length: 12 amino acids. The CDR3 sequence: CASSLVGDSAFF. As DNA, the CDR3 is TGTGCCAGCAGCTTGGTGGGGGATTCGGCTTTCTTT.

The V call is TRBV20-1, the J call TRBJ2-2; possibly TRBD1 for D (6 bases). There are 15 residues in the CDR3. Germline assignment: CDR1 DFQATT and CDR2 SNEGSKA (reference sequence). V shed 2 bases and J shed 9 bases, with 19 bases lying between them. DNA of the CDR3: TGCAGTGCTAGAACCCCGGGACAAGGGGACCGGGAGCTGTTTTTT. Its protein product is CSARTPGQGDRELFF.

This clonotype turned up a few times. This chain connects TRBV5-6 to TRBJ1-5; tentatively, D is TRBD1 (5 bases). Trimming took 1 base from V and 8 from J, leaving 13 bases between them. CDR3 length equals 14 residues. Germline CDR1 and CDR2: SGHDT and YYEEEE. CDR3 in amino acids: CASSLSGAKEPQHF. CDR3 in DNA: TGTGCCAGCAGCTTGAGTGGGGCTAAGGAGCCCCAGCATTTT. Variable domain in full (rest from reference TRBV5-6 and TRBJ1-5): DAGVTQSPTHLIKTRGQQVTLRCSPKSGHDTVSWYQQALGQGPQFIFQYYEEEERQRGNFPDRFSGHQFPNYSSELNVNALLLGDSALYLCASSLSGAKEPQHFGDGTRLSIL.

The rearrangement joins TRBV4-3 to TRBJ2-5, with D uncertain. Germline V gene lookup returns CDR1 LGHNA and CDR2 YSLEER. The CDR3 length is 14 residues. The V and J ends lost 4 bases and 3 bases respectively, with 12 bases between them. CDR3 coding DNA: TGCGCCAGCAGCCCCGGAAAAGGCAAAGAGACCCAGTACTTC. Its translation: CASSPGKGKETQYF.

The chain uses TRBV20-1 and TRBJ2-1, with D hard to call. Trimming left V 3 bases short and J 1 base short, with 13 bases between. The CDR3 has 15 residues. Per the germline V gene, CDR1 is DFQATT and CDR2 is SNEGSKA (reference sequence). This chain's CDR3 is CSARHRLGSYNEQFF. The DNA of the CDR3 is TGCAGTGCTAGGCACCGACTGGGGTCCTACAATGAGCAGTTCTTC.

V is TRBV2 and J is TRBJ1-1, with TRBD1 matching 8 bases. With 6 bases clipped from V and 5 bases from J, the junction kept 8 bases outside the gene matches. CDR1 and CDR2 (germline): SNHLY, FYNNEI. The CDR3 spans 14 residues. DNA of the CDR3: TGTGCCAGCAGCGAGGACAGGGTATGGACTGAAGCTTTCTTT. Translation: CASSEDRVWTEAFF.

The V call is TRBV20-1, the J call TRBJ2-1; 7 bases fit TRBD1. V gave up 5 bases and J gave up 6 bases; unmatched junction bases: 7. This CDR3 is built from 13 residues. Per the germline V gene, CDR1 is DFQATT and CDR2 is SNEGSKA (reference sequence). The chain's CDR3 is CSAAGTATNEQFF. The CDR3 region has the DNA TGCAGTGCTGCTGGGACAGCTACCAATGAGCAGTTCTTC.